These T cell receptor beta chains were read from a single sample in a study of shared clonotypes between healthy human individuals. Profiled with immunoSEQ multiplex PCR; TCRdb holds only in-frame clones, not every one. This table has 2 million to 2.5 million clones, 80% to 95% appearing once. Material for sequencing was naive CD4+ T cells from PBMCs. These receptors originate from a young man in good health. Some clones in this sample may be carry-over from other donors' samples. Both conserved end residues are part of each CDR3. The D gene is left open where the match is weak.

>TRBD2|TRBJ2-7|TRBV5-1
CASSWTLAGGGYEQYF
>TRBD1|TRBJ1-5|TRBV28
CASSPGSGGHQPQHF
>NA|TRBJ2-5|TRBV30
CAWSVPQGWEETQYF
>NA|TRBJ1-4|TRBV28
CASSLFGASNEKLFF
>NA|TRBJ1-2|TRBV2
CASSVRQGINVGYTF
>NA|TRBJ2-3|TRBV5-1
CASSLAGQGPDTQYF
>NA|TRBJ1-1|TRBV5-1
CASSSNSPLTEAFF
>NA|TRBJ2-5|TRBV5-1
CASSPGRETQYF
>NA|TRBJ2-3|TRBV4-2
CASSWGTGRGGADTQYF
>NA|TRBJ1-3|TRBV7-3
CASSHGSPGNTIYF
>TRBD1|TRBJ2-2|TRBV5-1
CASSFPPGQTTLTGELFF
>TRBD1|TRBJ1-4|TRBV4-1
CASSQDRAGRREKLFF
>TRBD2|TRBJ2-1|TRBV7-3
CASSPSSGGYNEQFF
>NA|TRBJ2-1|TRBV5-1
CASSLEPGSYNEQFF
>NA|TRBJ2-1|TRBV7-9
CASSYNGYNEQFF
>TRBD1|TRBJ1-1|TRBV27
CASRVNRGRTDTEAFF
>NA|TRBJ1-1|TRBV14
CASSQDRILNTEAFF
>TRBD1|TRBJ2-5|TRBV6-5
CASTPNRGWETQYF
>TRBD2|NA|TRBV7-3
CASSSGTSGIYEQYF
>TRBD1|TRBJ1-1|TRBV5-4
CASSGQQGGTEAFF
>NA|TRBJ1-5|TRBV15
CATSRTLQQPQHF
>NA|TRBJ1-1|TRBV10-1
CASSESIPEAFF
>TRBD2|TRBJ2-7|TRBV30
CAWRGLADNSYEQYF
>NA|TRBJ2-1|TRBV19
CASRTGDGYYNEQFF
>NA|TRBJ2-2|TRBV21-1
CASSLPWNTGELFF
>TRBD1|TRBJ2-2|TRBV28
CASSSGQITGELFF
>TRBD1|TRBJ2-1|TRBV9
CASSVALRQGKNEQFF
>TRBD1|TRBJ1-1|TRBV13
CASSFSHRGLNTEAFF
>NA|TRBJ2-3|TRBV28
CASSSPADTQYF
>TRBD2|TRBJ2-1|TRBV5-1
CASSLLVAGVYNEQFF
>NA|TRBJ2-7|TRBV2
CASNVPAGGHEQYF
>TRBD1|TRBJ2-7|TRBV2
CASKSGGQGWEQYF
>TRBD2|TRBJ2-7|TRBV6-1
CATGTILLEQYF
>NA|TRBJ2-7|TRBV6-6
CASSYVQGGEQYF
>TRBD1|TRBJ2-5|TRBV6-5
CASSYSAGGGQETQYF
>TRBD2|TRBJ2-1|TRBV10-3
CAIRAGPDPNEQFF
>NA|TRBJ2-7|TRBV5-1
CASSREGFARYEQYF
>NA|TRBJ2-6|TRBV5-1
CASSLGARSGANVLTF
>TRBD1|TRBJ2-4|TRBV19
CASSPTGALAKYF
>NA|TRBJ1-2|TRBV11-2
CASSSSGGKGYYGYTF
>NA|TRBJ1-5|TRBV15
CATSRGKGSGNQPQHF
>TRBD1|TRBJ2-7|TRBV5-1
CASSLRALGQSNEQYF
>NA|TRBJ2-7|TRBV5-1
CASSLLGDEQYF
>TRBD2|TRBJ2-7|TRBV5-6
CASTAPGLANEQYF
>NA|TRBJ2-5|TRBV6-1
CASSEAQGRGANKYF
>TRBD1|TRBJ2-7|TRBV15
CATSRESQGASEQYF